The rows below give T cell receptor beta chains drawn from one sample of a study of blood T cell repertoires in COVID-19. Profiled with immunoSEQ multiplex PCR; TCRdb holds only in-frame clones, not every one. In the table there are roughly 440,000 clones, roughly 88% of which are singletons. The sequencing input was peripheral blood. Receptor source: a woman between 50 and 59 years old with COVID-19, enrolled during active disease. Each CDR3 is given with its conserved first and last residue. D genes are given only for firm matches. The size of a clone is reported for some rows only, either as once, few or many, or as a class for expanded clones.

d_call: .; v_call: TRBV9; j_call: TRBJ1-5; clone_size: .; cdr3_nt: TGTGCCAGCAGCGTAGTGGGAAGGACAGACAATCAGCCCCAGCATTTT; cdr3_aa: CASSVVGRTDNQPQHF
d_call: TRBD2; v_call: TRBV7-8; j_call: TRBJ2-5; clone_size: .; cdr3_nt: TGTGCCAGCAGCCCCCTCGATAGCGGGGGAGAGACCCAGTACTTC; cdr3_aa: CASSPLDSGGETQYF
d_call: TRBD1; v_call: TRBV15; j_call: TRBJ2-7; clone_size: .; cdr3_nt: TGTGCCACCAGCAGAGGGACAGGGGGCTACGAGCAGTACTTC; cdr3_aa: CATSRGTGGYEQYF
d_call: TRBD1; v_call: TRBV29-1; j_call: TRBJ1-2; clone_size: .; cdr3_nt: TGCAGCGGGACCGGGACAGCCGATTATGGCTACACCTTC; cdr3_aa: CSGTGTADYGYTF
d_call: TRBD1; v_call: TRBV6-5; j_call: TRBJ2-1; clone_size: .; cdr3_nt: TGTGCCAGCAGGGGACAGGGGGACTACAATGAGCAGTTCTTC; cdr3_aa: CASRGQGDYNEQFF
d_call: .; v_call: TRBV6-1; j_call: TRBJ1-1; clone_size: once; cdr3_nt: TGTGCCAGCAGTGATCTGGGGAGGGGACATGAAGCTTTCTTT; cdr3_aa: CASSDLGRGHEAFF
d_call: .; v_call: TRBV27; j_call: TRBJ1-1; clone_size: once; cdr3_nt: TGTGCCAGCAGTTTCTCTTTAACGGTGAACACTGAAGCTTTCTTT; cdr3_aa: CASSFSLTVNTEAFF
d_call: .; v_call: TRBV11-2; j_call: TRBJ2-6; clone_size: .; cdr3_nt: TGTGCCAGCAGCTTCGCGGCCTCTGGGGCCAACGTCCTGACTTTC; cdr3_aa: CASSFAASGANVLTF
d_call: .; v_call: TRBV30; j_call: TRBJ1-1; clone_size: few; cdr3_nt: TGTGGAACAGGGAGAGGAACTGAAGCTTTCTTT; cdr3_aa: CGTGRGTEAFF
d_call: .; v_call: TRBV5-4; j_call: TRBJ1-4; clone_size: .; cdr3_nt: TGTGCCGCAGGCTCAGGACATGCTAATGAAAAACTGTTTTTT; cdr3_aa: CAAGSGHANEKLFF
d_call: .; v_call: TRBV5-6; j_call: TRBJ2-1; clone_size: .; cdr3_nt: TGTGCCAGCACCCGCTTACAGGGTGGAAGCTCCTACAATGAGCAGTTCTTC; cdr3_aa: CASTRLQGGSSYNEQFF
d_call: TRBD1; v_call: TRBV19; j_call: TRBJ1-6; clone_size: few; cdr3_nt: TGTGCCAGTAGTCCGGACAGGGAGGGATCACCCCTCCACTTT; cdr3_aa: CASSPDREGSPLHF
d_call: TRBD1; v_call: TRBV18; j_call: TRBJ1-5; clone_size: .; cdr3_nt: TGTGCCAGCTCACTCACAGGGGCAAGCAATCAGCCCCAGCATTTT; cdr3_aa: CASSLTGASNQPQHF
d_call: .; v_call: TRBV10-3; j_call: TRBJ1-6; clone_size: .; cdr3_nt: TGTGCCGCCGGGGTCACGGAGGCTAATTCACCCCTCCACTTT; cdr3_aa: CAAGVTEANSPLHF
d_call: TRBD1; v_call: TRBV15; j_call: TRBJ2-7; clone_size: .; cdr3_nt: TGTGCCACCAGCAGGGCCGGGACAGGGGGTGAGCAGTACTTC; cdr3_aa: CATSRAGTGGEQYF
d_call: .; v_call: TRBV6-1; j_call: TRBJ2-3; clone_size: .; cdr3_nt: TGTGCCAGCAGTGAAGAGCCCCTAGACAGTAAAGATACGCAGTATTTT; cdr3_aa: CASSEEPLDSKDTQYF
d_call: .; v_call: TRBV6-5; j_call: TRBJ2-6; clone_size: .; cdr3_nt: TGTGCCAGCCATGAGAGCTCTGGGGCCAACGTCCTGACTTTC; cdr3_aa: CASHESSGANVLTF
d_call: TRBD1; v_call: TRBV2; j_call: TRBJ1-1; clone_size: .; cdr3_nt: TGTGCCAGCAGTGAGCTCGGGACAGCAAGTCTGAACACTGAAGCTTTCTTT; cdr3_aa: CASSELGTASLNTEAFF
d_call: TRBD1; v_call: TRBV5-4; j_call: TRBJ1-1; clone_size: .; cdr3_nt: TGTGCCAGCAGTATACAGGGGGGGAGCACTGAAGCTTTCTTT; cdr3_aa: CASSIQGGSTEAFF
d_call: .; v_call: TRBV6-5; j_call: TRBJ1-3; clone_size: .; cdr3_nt: TGTGCCAGCAGTTACGCAGGCTCTGGAAACACCATATATTTT; cdr3_aa: CASSYAGSGNTIYF
d_call: TRBD1; v_call: TRBV28; j_call: TRBJ1-6; clone_size: .; cdr3_nt: TGTGCCAGCAGTCTAAGGACAGGGCCTACTAGGGCCCTCCACTTT; cdr3_aa: CASSLRTGPTRALHF
d_call: .; v_call: TRBV6-6; j_call: TRBJ1-1; clone_size: .; cdr3_nt: TGTGCCAGCAGTACCCCAGGGTCAGCTTTCTTT; cdr3_aa: CASSTPGSAFF
d_call: TRBD1; v_call: TRBV2; j_call: TRBJ1-4; clone_size: .; cdr3_nt: TGTGCCAGCAGTGACGGGACAGGCCAGACTAATGAAAAACTGTTTTTT; cdr3_aa: CASSDGTGQTNEKLFF
d_call: TRBD1; v_call: TRBV9; j_call: TRBJ1-1; clone_size: .; cdr3_nt: TGTGCCAGCAGCGTAGTGGACAGGGGGTCTGAAGCTTTCTTT; cdr3_aa: CASSVVDRGSEAFF
d_call: .; v_call: TRBV6-1; j_call: TRBJ1-5; clone_size: .; cdr3_nt: TGTGCCAGCAGTGAAGAGTGGGGCCAGCCCCAGCATTTT; cdr3_aa: CASSEEWGQPQHF
d_call: .; v_call: TRBV6-1; j_call: TRBJ2-6; clone_size: .; cdr3_nt: TGTGCCAGCAGTGAAGCTCCTACGGGGTCGGCTGGGGCCAACGTCCTGACTTTC; cdr3_aa: CASSEAPTGSAGANVLTF
d_call: .; v_call: TRBV5-1; j_call: TRBJ1-1; clone_size: .; cdr3_nt: TGCGCCAGCAGCTTGGGGGGCCAGGGAGGAACTGAAGCTTTCTTT; cdr3_aa: CASSLGGQGGTEAFF
d_call: TRBD2; v_call: TRBV2; j_call: TRBJ2-5; clone_size: .; cdr3_nt: TGTGCCAGCAGTCTAGCGGGGACCCCGGAAGAGACCCAGTACTTC; cdr3_aa: CASSLAGTPEETQYF
d_call: TRBD1; v_call: TRBV3-1/TRBV3-2; j_call: TRBJ1-2; clone_size: .; cdr3_nt: TGTGCCAGCAGCCAAGATCCAGGGGGCTATGGCTACACCTTC; cdr3_aa: CASSQDPGGYGYTF
d_call: TRBD1; v_call: TRBV3-1/TRBV3-2; j_call: TRBJ2-7; clone_size: .; cdr3_nt: TGTGCCAGCAGCCGCCGACAGGGAAACGAGCAGTACTTC; cdr3_aa: CASSRRQGNEQYF
d_call: .; v_call: TRBV6-4; j_call: TRBJ2-2; clone_size: .; cdr3_nt: TGTGCCAGCTCCCCAGTGTTGCTCTCCGGGGAGCTGTTTTTT; cdr3_aa: CASSPVLLSGELFF
d_call: TRBD2; v_call: TRBV4-1; j_call: TRBJ2-7; clone_size: .; cdr3_nt: TGCGCCAGCAGCCTGGGACTAGCGGGGGGCGAGCAGTACTTC; cdr3_aa: CASSLGLAGGEQYF
d_call: .; v_call: TRBV19; j_call: TRBJ2-5; clone_size: .; cdr3_nt: TGTGCCAGTAGCTCACGGGGGACCCAAGAGACCCAGTACTTC; cdr3_aa: CASSSRGTQETQYF
d_call: TRBD1; v_call: TRBV2; j_call: TRBJ2-2; clone_size: .; cdr3_nt: TGTGCCAGCCGGACAGGGGCGACCACCGGGGAGCTGTTTTTT; cdr3_aa: CASRTGATTGELFF
d_call: .; v_call: TRBV5-4; j_call: TRBJ2-2; clone_size: .; cdr3_nt: TGTGCCAGCAGCTTGGGCCCGGGGACCGGGGAGCTGTTTTTT; cdr3_aa: CASSLGPGTGELFF
d_call: .; v_call: TRBV7-6; j_call: TRBJ1-4; clone_size: .; cdr3_nt: TGTGCCAGCAGCCGGGGTCGGAACAATGAAAAACTGTTTTTT; cdr3_aa: CASSRGRNNEKLFF
d_call: .; v_call: TRBV10-3; j_call: TRBJ2-1; clone_size: .; cdr3_nt: TGTGCCATCAGTGAGGGGGCTGGGGCGGGGAGGCATGAGCAGTTCTTC; cdr3_aa: CAISEGAGAGRHEQFF
d_call: .; v_call: TRBV19; j_call: TRBJ1-5; clone_size: .; cdr3_nt: TGTGCCAGTACCAAGGGGAGGGGCAATCAGCCCCAGCATTTT; cdr3_aa: CASTKGRGNQPQHF
d_call: .; v_call: TRBV5-1; j_call: TRBJ1-5; clone_size: .; cdr3_nt: TGCGCCAGCAGCTCGGAAGGAAATCGGGATCAGCCCCAGCATTTT; cdr3_aa: CASSSEGNRDQPQHF
d_call: .; v_call: TRBV12-3/TRBV12-4; j_call: TRBJ1-2; clone_size: .; cdr3_nt: TGTGCCAGCAGTAGGGACACCTATGGCTACACCTTC; cdr3_aa: CASSRDTYGYTF
d_call: .; v_call: TRBV25-1; j_call: TRBJ1-5; clone_size: .; cdr3_nt: TGTGCCAGCAGTGAGTGGGGAGGCAATCAGCCCCAGCATTTT; cdr3_aa: CASSEWGGNQPQHF
d_call: TRBD1; v_call: TRBV5-4; j_call: TRBJ2-1; clone_size: .; cdr3_nt: TGTGCCAGCAGCTTAAACCGGGACAGGGGATACCTCTCCTACAATGAGCAGTTCTTC; cdr3_aa: CASSLNRDRGYLSYNEQFF
d_call: .; v_call: TRBV12-3/TRBV12-4; j_call: TRBJ2-3; clone_size: once; cdr3_nt: TGTGCCAGCAGTTTATCGGATACGCAGTATTTT; cdr3_aa: CASSLSDTQYF
d_call: .; v_call: TRBV19; j_call: TRBJ1-1; clone_size: .; cdr3_nt: TGTGCCAGTAGTCTACCCTCGGGGGGCGTGGAAGCTTTCTTT; cdr3_aa: CASSLPSGGVEAFF
d_call: TRBD1; v_call: TRBV3-1/TRBV3-2; j_call: TRBJ1-1; clone_size: .; cdr3_nt: TGTGCCAGCAGCTATACAGGGGTGGGCACTGAAGCTTTCTTT; cdr3_aa: CASSYTGVGTEAFF
d_call: .; v_call: TRBV7-6; j_call: TRBJ1-1; clone_size: .; cdr3_nt: TGTGCCAGCAGCCTCGATCCGGGGGAGGCTTTCTTT; cdr3_aa: CASSLDPGEAFF
d_call: TRBD1; v_call: TRBV24-1; j_call: TRBJ1-1; clone_size: .; cdr3_nt: TGTGCCACCAAGGGACAGGGACACACTGAAGCTTTCTTT; cdr3_aa: CATKGQGHTEAFF
d_call: TRBD2; v_call: TRBV4-2; j_call: TRBJ2-1; clone_size: .; cdr3_nt: TGTGCCAGCAGCCCCGTAACTAGCGGGGGGGCCAATGAGCAGTTCTTC; cdr3_aa: CASSPVTSGGANEQFF
d_call: .; v_call: TRBV29-1; j_call: TRBJ1-2; clone_size: .; cdr3_nt: TGCAGCGTTGATGGGCAAGGGGGCTATGGCTACACCTTC; cdr3_aa: CSVDGQGGYGYTF
d_call: TRBD1; v_call: TRBV6-5; j_call: TRBJ2-1; clone_size: .; cdr3_nt: TGTGCCAGCACTAGAAGGGGGCGATACAATGAGCAGTTCTTC; cdr3_aa: CASTRRGRYNEQFF
d_call: .; v_call: TRBV6-5; j_call: TRBJ1-1; clone_size: .; cdr3_nt: TGTGCCAGCACGGGTCGTAGGGGGACTGAAGCTTTCTTT; cdr3_aa: CASTGRRGTEAFF
d_call: TRBD1; v_call: TRBV5-1; j_call: TRBJ1-1; clone_size: .; cdr3_nt: TGCGCCAGCAGCTCGGGACAGGGGTTAGGCATGAACACTGAAGCTTTCTTT; cdr3_aa: CASSSGQGLGMNTEAFF
d_call: TRBD1; v_call: TRBV24-1; j_call: TRBJ2-3; clone_size: .; cdr3_nt: TGTGCCACCAGTGATCCGGGACAGGGAAATGTAGATACGCAGTATTTT; cdr3_aa: CATSDPGQGNVDTQYF
d_call: .; v_call: TRBV6-5; j_call: TRBJ2-1; clone_size: .; cdr3_nt: TGTGCCAGCACCGATGGGAGCTACAATGAGCAGTTCTTC; cdr3_aa: CASTDGSYNEQFF
d_call: TRBD1; v_call: TRBV25-1; j_call: TRBJ1-1; clone_size: .; cdr3_nt: TGTGCCAGCATGGGACAGGGAGTGAACACTGAAGCTTTCTTT; cdr3_aa: CASMGQGVNTEAFF
d_call: .; v_call: TRBV2; j_call: TRBJ2-2; clone_size: .; cdr3_nt: TGTGCCAGTCGATTTGGGGGAGGAGGCACCGGGGAGCTGTTTTTT; cdr3_aa: CASRFGGGGTGELFF
d_call: .; v_call: TRBV6-5; j_call: TRBJ2-2; clone_size: .; cdr3_nt: TGTGCCAGCAGTTACTCGTCCGGGATTGGTGCCGGGGAGCTGTTTTTT; cdr3_aa: CASSYSSGIGAGELFF
d_call: .; v_call: TRBV4-2; j_call: TRBJ1-2; clone_size: .; cdr3_nt: TGTGCCAGCAGCCTAGTGGCAGGGGAATTTAGTTTGGATGGCTACACCTTC; cdr3_aa: CASSLVAGEFSLDGYTF